This TCR beta chain was sequenced in a study of blood T cell repertoires in COVID-19. Sequencing was performed with immunoSEQ multiplex PCR; in TCRdb, only in-frame clones are kept and a portion is missing. The sample carries approximately 69,000 clones, roughly 80% recorded once. The V gene's germline CDR1 is SGHNT and CDR2 YYREEE (reference sequence). Trimming removed 3 bases at V and 4 bases at J, with 10 bases between. The CDR3 totals 13 residues. The sequenced sample consisted of peripheral blood. The clonotype was recovered from a woman aged 60 to 75 with acute or convalescent COVID-19. This chain connects TRBV5-4 to TRBJ1-2, with D possibly TRBD1 on 5 matching bases. CDR3 sequence (DNA): TGTGCCAGCAGCTCTCCAGGGTCCTATGGCTACACCTTC. Translated, it gives CASSSPGSYGYTF.